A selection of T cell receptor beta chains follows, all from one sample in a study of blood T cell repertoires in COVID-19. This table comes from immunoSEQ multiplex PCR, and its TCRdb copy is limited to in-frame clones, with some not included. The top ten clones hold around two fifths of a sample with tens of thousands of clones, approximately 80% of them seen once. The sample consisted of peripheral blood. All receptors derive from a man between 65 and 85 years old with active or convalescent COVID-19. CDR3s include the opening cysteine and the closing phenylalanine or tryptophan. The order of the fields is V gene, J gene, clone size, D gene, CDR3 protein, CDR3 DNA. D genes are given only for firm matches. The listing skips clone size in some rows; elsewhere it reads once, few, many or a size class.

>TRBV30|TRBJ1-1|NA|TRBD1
CAWSGQGSGEAFF
TGTGCCTGGAGTGGACAGGGTAGTGGTGAAGCTTTCTTT
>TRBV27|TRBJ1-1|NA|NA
CASSLPPREGHTEAFF
TGTGCCAGCAGTTTACCGCCTCGGGAGGGGCACACTGAAGCTTTCTTT
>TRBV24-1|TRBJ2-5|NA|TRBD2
CATSDQGLAQETQYF
TGTGCCACCAGTGACCAGGGACTAGCGCAAGAGACCCAGTACTTC
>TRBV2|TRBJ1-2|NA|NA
CASTSQGLYGYTF
TGTGCCAGCACCTCCCAGGGATTATATGGCTACACCTTC
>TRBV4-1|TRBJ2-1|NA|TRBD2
CASRGTSGGAYNEQFF
TGCGCCAGCAGAGGGACTAGCGGGGGGGCCTACAATGAGCAGTTCTTC
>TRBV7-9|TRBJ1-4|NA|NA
CASSPLSTNEKLFF
TGTGCCAGCAGCCCCCTAAGTACTAATGAAAAACTGTTTTTT
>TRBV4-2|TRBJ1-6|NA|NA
CASSQDGRNSPLHF
TGTGCCAGCAGCCAAGACGGGAGGAATTCACCCCTCCACTTT
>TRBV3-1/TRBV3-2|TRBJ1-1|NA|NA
CASSQGTLRDTEAFF
TGTGCCAGCAGCCAAGGGACACTAAGGGACACTGAAGCTTTCTTT
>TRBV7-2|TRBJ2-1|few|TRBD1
CASSSSGTGYNEQFF
TGTGCCAGCAGCTCCTCCGGGACAGGGTATAATGAGCAGTTCTTC
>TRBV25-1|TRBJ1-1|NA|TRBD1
CASSRGRGWNTEAFF
TGTGCCAGCAGTAGGGGGCGGGGCTGGAACACTGAAGCTTTCTTT
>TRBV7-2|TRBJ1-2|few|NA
CASSLGAANYGYTF
TGTGCCAGCAGCTTGGGCGCTGCTAACTATGGCTACACCTTC
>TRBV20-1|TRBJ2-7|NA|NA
CSWATSYEQYF
TGCAGCTGGGCTACTTCCTACGAGCAGTACTTC
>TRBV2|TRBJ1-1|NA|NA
CASSEARGPGAEAFF
TGTGCCAGCAGTGAAGCGCGGGGGCCGGGCGCTGAAGCTTTCTTT
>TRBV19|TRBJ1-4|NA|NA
CASRRRLNEKLFF
TGTGCCAGTAGAAGGAGACTTAATGAAAAACTGTTTTTT
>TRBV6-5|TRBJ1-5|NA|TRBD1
CASSPDRSNQPQHF
TGTGCCAGCAGCCCGGACAGGAGCAATCAGCCCCAGCATTTT
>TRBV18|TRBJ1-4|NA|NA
CASSPGARGEKLFF
TGTGCCAGCTCACCAGGGGCCCGAGGTGAAAAACTGTTTTTT
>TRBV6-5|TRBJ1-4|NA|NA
CASRQGNYNEKLFF
TGTGCCAGCAGACAGGGAAACTATAATGAAAAACTGTTTTTT
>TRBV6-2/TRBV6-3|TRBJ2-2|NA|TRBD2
CASSGRAGAGELFF
TGTGCCAGCAGCGGGAGGGCCGGGGCCGGGGAGCTGTTTTTT
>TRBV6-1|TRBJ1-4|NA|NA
CASSGEGTRPRGGLFF
TGTGCCAGCAGTGGGGAGGGGACGAGGCCGCGGGGTGGACTGTTTTTT
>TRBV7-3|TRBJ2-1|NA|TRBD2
CASSSGLAGAGEQFF
TGTGCCAGCAGCTCGGGACTAGCGGGGGCGGGTGAGCAGTTCTTC
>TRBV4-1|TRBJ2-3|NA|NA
CASSQVGLVSTDTQYF
TGCGCCAGCAGCCAAGTGGGCCTTGTAAGCACAGATACGCAGTATTTT
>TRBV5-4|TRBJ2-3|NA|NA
CASSSRLTNTQYF
TGTGCCAGCAGCTCACGACTCACAAATACGCAGTATTTT
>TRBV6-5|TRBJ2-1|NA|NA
CASSYSILEGEQFF
TGTGCCAGCAGTTACTCGATTTTAGAGGGTGAGCAGTTCTTC
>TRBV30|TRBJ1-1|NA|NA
CAWSDPYTEAFF
TGTGCCTGGAGTGACCCCTATACTGAAGCTTTCTTT
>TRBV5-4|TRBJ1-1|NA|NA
CASSLDPGRTEAFF
TGTGCCAGCAGCCTCGACCCGGGTCGAACGGAAGCTTTCTTT
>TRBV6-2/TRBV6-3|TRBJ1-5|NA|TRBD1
CASSLIPRTGGNQPQHF
TGTGCCAGCAGTCTCATCCCAAGGACAGGGGGAAATCAGCCCCAGCATTTT
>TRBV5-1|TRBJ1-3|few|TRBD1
CASSPDRAGNTIYF
TGCGCCAGCAGCCCTGACAGGGCTGGAAACACCATATATTTT
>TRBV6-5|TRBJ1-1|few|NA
CASSYSLEVGDTEAFF
TGTGCCAGCAGTTACTCGTTAGAGGTCGGGGACACTGAAGCTTTCTTT
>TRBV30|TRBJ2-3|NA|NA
CAWGGGSTQYF
TGTGCCTGGGGGGGAGGAAGTACGCAGTATTTT
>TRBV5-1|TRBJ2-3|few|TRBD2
CASSAVAGGPDTQYF
TGCGCCAGCAGCGCCGTAGCGGGAGGGCCGGATACGCAGTATTTT
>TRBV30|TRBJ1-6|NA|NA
CAWSVQPGVNSPLHF
TGTGCCTGGAGTGTACAGCCGGGGGTGAATTCACCCCTCCACTTT
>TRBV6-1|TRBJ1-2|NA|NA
CASSENRGNYGYTF
TGTGCCAGCAGTGAAAACCGGGGAAACTATGGCTACACCTTC
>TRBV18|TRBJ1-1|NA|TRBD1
CASSPQATGTTEAFF
TGTGCCAGCTCACCACAGGCGACAGGGACCACTGAAGCTTTCTTT
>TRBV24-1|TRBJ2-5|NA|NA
CATSDPVGGQETQYF
TGTGCCACCAGTGACCCGGTAGGAGGGCAAGAGACCCAGTACTTC
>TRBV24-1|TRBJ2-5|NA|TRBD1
CATSDGRDRLETQYF
TGTGCCACCAGTGATGGCCGGGACAGGCTAGAGACCCAGTACTTC
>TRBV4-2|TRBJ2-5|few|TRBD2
CASSRLAGGGRETQYF
TGTGCCAGCAGCCGCCTAGCGGGGGGGGGAAGAGAGACCCAGTACTTC
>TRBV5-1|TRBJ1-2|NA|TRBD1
CASSSRTGGYGYTF
TGCGCCAGCAGCTCCCGGACAGGGGGCTATGGCTACACCTTC
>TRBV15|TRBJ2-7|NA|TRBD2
CATSRDYGAGAEEQYF
TGTGCCACCAGCAGAGATTATGGAGCGGGAGCTGAGGAGCAGTACTTC
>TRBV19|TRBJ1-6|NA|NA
CASGQGMGNNSPLHF
TGTGCCAGTGGCCAGGGGATGGGGAATAATTCACCCCTCCACTTT
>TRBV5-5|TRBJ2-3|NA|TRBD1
CASSSRTGGRTDTQYF
TGTGCCAGCAGCTCTAGGACAGGGGGACGCACAGATACGCAGTATTTT
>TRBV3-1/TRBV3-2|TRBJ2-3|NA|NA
CASSFRAAGTSTDTQYF
TGTGCCAGCAGCTTCCGAGCGGCGGGGACTAGCACAGATACGCAGTATTTT
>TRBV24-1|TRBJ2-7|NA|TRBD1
CATSDGDRWSEQYF
TGTGCCACCAGTGATGGGGACAGATGGAGCGAGCAGTACTTC